The present T cell receptor (beta chain) was sequenced within a study of cytomegalovirus exposure and HLA in healthy donors. Looked up from germline, CDR1 is SGHTA and CDR2 is FQGNSA. V shed 6 bases, J shed 5 bases, and the junction held 2 bases outside the gene matches. The length of the CDR3 is 12 residues. Vbeta (60) and Jbeta (13) primers were used in the PCR. Using immunoSEQ multiplex PCR, the repertoire was profiled, and TCRdb retains in-frame clones only, with some absent. The data hold approximately 170,000 clones, with around 78% observed a single time. Sequencing input: PBMCs. This receptor was identified in a female donor in good health and CMV-seronegative. The chain couples TRBV7-2 to TRBJ1-1; 8 positions agree with TRBD1. For the CDR3, the DNA is TGTGCCAGCAGTCAGGGGGCGACTGAAGCTTTCTTT. The encoded protein is CASSQGATEAFF.